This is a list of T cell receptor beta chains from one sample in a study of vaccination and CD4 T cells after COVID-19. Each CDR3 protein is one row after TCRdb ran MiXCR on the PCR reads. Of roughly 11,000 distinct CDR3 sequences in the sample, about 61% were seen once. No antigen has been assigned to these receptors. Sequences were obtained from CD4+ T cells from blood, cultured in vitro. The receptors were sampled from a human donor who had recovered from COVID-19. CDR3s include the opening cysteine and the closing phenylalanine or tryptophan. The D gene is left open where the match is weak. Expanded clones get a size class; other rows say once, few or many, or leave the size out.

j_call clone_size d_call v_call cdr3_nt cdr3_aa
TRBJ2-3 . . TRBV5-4 TGTGCCAGCAGCTCCTCACGGGCGGGGTTCACAGATACGCAGTATTTT CASSSSRAGFTDTQYF
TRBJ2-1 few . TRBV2 TGTGCCAGCAGTGAACGATTGATCAACTACAATGAGCAGTTCTTC CASSERLINYNEQFF
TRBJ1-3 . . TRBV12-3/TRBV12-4 TGTGCCTGCAGTTTTATAGGAGGAAACACCATATATTTT CACSFIGGNTIYF
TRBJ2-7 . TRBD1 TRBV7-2 TGTGCCAGCAGCGGGACAGGGTACGAGCAGTACTTC CASSGTGYEQYF
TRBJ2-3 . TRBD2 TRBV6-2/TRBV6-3 TGTGCCAGCAGTTACTCGATAATAGCGGGGGGGAAAGTGGCGCAGTATTTT CASSYSIIAGGKVAQYF
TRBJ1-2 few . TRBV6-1 TGTGCCAGCAGTGAACCGCAGGGCTCGACTGTAGATGGCTACACCTTC CASSEPQGSTVDGYTF
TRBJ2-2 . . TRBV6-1 TGTGCCAGCATGGAGAACACCGGGGAGCTGTTTTTT CASMENTGELFF
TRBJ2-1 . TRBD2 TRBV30 TGTGCCTGGAGTGGTAGCGGGATTGAGCAGTTCTTC CAWSGSGIEQFF
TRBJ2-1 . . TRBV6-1 TGTGCCAGCAGTGAGTTGGGGCTCGATGAGCAGTTCTTC CASSELGLDEQFF
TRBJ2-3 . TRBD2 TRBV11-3 TGTGCCAGCAGCCGGAGGAGCGGGAGTCAAGATACGCAGTATTTT CASSRRSGSQDTQYF
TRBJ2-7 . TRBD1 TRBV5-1 TGCGCCAGCAGCAGGGTGAACGGGACAGGGGAATTGGGATACGAGCAGTACTTC CASSRVNGTGELGYEQYF
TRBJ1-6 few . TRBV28 TGTGCCAGCAGTTTCCCCGCGGGTAATTCACCCCTCCACTTT CASSFPAGNSPLHF
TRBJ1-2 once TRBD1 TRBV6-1 TGTGCCAGCAGTGACGACAGGGGTAAAGGGATCTATGGCTACACCTTC CASSDDRGKGIYGYTF
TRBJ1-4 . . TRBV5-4 TGTGCCAGCAGTTCCCTGGGGACTCCAAAACTGTTTTTT CASSSLGTPKLFF
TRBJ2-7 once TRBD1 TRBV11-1 TGTGCCAGCAGCTTAGTGAGGACAGGAACCTACGAGCAGTACTTC CASSLVRTGTYEQYF
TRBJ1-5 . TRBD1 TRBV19 TGTGCCAGTAGTACAACAGGGGATGGCAATCAGCCCCAGCATTTT CASSTTGDGNQPQHF
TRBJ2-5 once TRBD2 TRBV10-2 TGCGCCAGCAGTGCTAGCGGGAGGGTCATAGGTAGAAAAGAGACCCAGTACTTC CASSASGRVIGRKETQYF
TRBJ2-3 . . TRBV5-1 TGCGCCAGCAGCTTGGTAGGGTTAGCAGATACGCAGTATTTT CASSLVGLADTQYF
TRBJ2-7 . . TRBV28 TGTGCCAGCCTAAACAGCGACAACTACGAGCAGTACTTC CASLNSDNYEQYF
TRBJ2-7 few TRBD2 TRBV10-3 TGTGCCATCAGTCCCTCGGTAGCGGGAGGGTTGAGAGAGCAGTACTTC CAISPSVAGGLREQYF
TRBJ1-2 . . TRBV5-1 TGCGCCAGCAGCCTACGGGACTTTTCGGGAGGCTACACCTTC CASSLRDFSGGYTF
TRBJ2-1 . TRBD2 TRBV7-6 TGTGCCAGCAGCTTAGAGGCTACTAGCGGGGGCCGAGGGGGCGATGAGCAGTTCTTC CASSLEATSGGRGGDEQFF
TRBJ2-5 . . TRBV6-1 TGTGCCAGCACCCGGCCGGTGACAGGCAGGGTCCAAGAGACCCAGTACTTC CASTRPVTGRVQETQYF
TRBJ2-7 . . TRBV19 TGTGCCAGTAGTATAGATGGCCGATGGGGATACGAGCAGTACTTC CASSIDGRWGYEQYF
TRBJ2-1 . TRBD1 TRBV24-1 TGTGCCACCAGTGATCCTCCGGGACAGGGGACCGATGAGCAGTTCTTC CATSDPPGQGTDEQFF
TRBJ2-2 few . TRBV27 TGTGCCAGCAGTTTATCTGGATCGAACACCGGGGAGCTGTTTTTT CASSLSGSNTGELFF
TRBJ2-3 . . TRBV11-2 TGTGCCAGCAGCTTAGCCTCCAGGAGGGATACGCAGTATTTT CASSLASRRDTQYF
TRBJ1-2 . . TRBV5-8 TGTGCCAGCAGCTTAAAGTATGGCTACACCTTC CASSLKYGYTF
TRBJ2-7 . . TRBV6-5 TGTGCCAGCAGTTACGTGGTGGGCCTCTCCTACGAGCAGTACTTC CASSYVVGLSYEQYF
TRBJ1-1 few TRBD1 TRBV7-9 TGTGCCAGCAGCTTACATTCGGGACAGAGCACTGAAGCTTTCTTT CASSLHSGQSTEAFF
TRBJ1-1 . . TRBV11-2 TGTGCCAGCAGCTTCGCAGTGAACACTGAAGCTTTCTTT CASSFAVNTEAFF
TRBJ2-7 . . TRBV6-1 TGTGCCAGCAAAGGTCTCTTCTACGAGCAGTACTTC CASKGLFYEQYF
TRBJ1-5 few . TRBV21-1 TGTGCCAGCAGCAAGAGGGATTGGGGAGATCAGCCCCAGCATTTT CASSKRDWGDQPQHF
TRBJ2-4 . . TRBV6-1 TGTGCCAGCAGTCTCACAGGGTTAGCCAAAAACATTCAGTACTTC CASSLTGLAKNIQYF
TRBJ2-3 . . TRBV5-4 TGTGCCAGCAGTAGAGGGGCCGCGACGGGTACGCAGTATTTT CASSRGAATGTQYF
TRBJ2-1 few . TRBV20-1 TGCAGTGCAACCGAACAGGGCACAAAGGCCAATGAGCAGTTCTTC CSATEQGTKANEQFF
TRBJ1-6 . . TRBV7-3 TGTGCCAGCAGCTTAACAGGGGACGGGAATTCACCCCTCCACTTT CASSLTGDGNSPLHF